The 25 T cell receptor beta chains presented below share a single source sample, sequenced in a study of post-analysis software for immune sequencing data. These TCRs are of unknown antigen specificity. Carried by the TCR beta cDNA libraries were unique molecular identifiers. TCRdb independently ran MiXCR on the PCR reads; one entry per CDR3 protein. Of about 400,000 distinct CDR3 sequences listed, around 37% are singletons. The study's findings and limits: Higher frequency in patients than in controls was seen for 5 or 6 TRBV segments, with TRBV5-6, TRBV5-1 and TRBV20-1 among them.

Sequenced: blood. Receptors originate from a girl between 5 and 17 years old with multiple sclerosis.

This clonotype was seen a handful of times. The chain is built from TRBV20-1 and TRBJ1-2; D remains unclear. CDR3 length: 14 amino acids. Trimming shortened V by 3 bases and J by 4 bases, and 15 bases separated the two germline ends. Germline assignment: CDR1 DFQATT and CDR2 SNEGSKA (reference sequence). The chain's CDR3 is CSARFGFGPYGYTF. The CDR3 DNA sequence: TGCAGTGCTAGGTTCGGATTTGGGCCCTATGGCTACACCTTC.

CDR3 region: CSATGGTTSSYNEQFF. In DNA, the CDR3 is TGCAGTGCCACCGGTGGCACCACTAGCTCCTACAATGAGCAGTTCTTC. This chain uses TRBV20-1 with TRBJ2-1; weak D call: TRBD2 (5 bases). Germline assignment: CDR1 DFQATT and CDR2 SNEGSKA (reference sequence). V dropped 6 bases and J dropped 0 bases, with 18 bases sitting between them. The CDR3 contains 16 residues.

V and J are TRBV12-3 or TRBV12-4 and TRBJ1-1; D is unclear. Trimming took off 8 bases at V and 0 bases at J, with 10 bases between the two ends. This CDR3 has 13 residues. DNA of the CDR3: TGTGCCAGCCACCCCGGGTTGAACACTGAAGCTTTCTTT. This encodes CASHPGLNTEAFF.

The J gene is TRBJ2-1, the V gene TRBV7-6; a possible D gene is TRBD2 (5 bases). CDR1 and CDR2 from the germline V gene are SGHVS and FNYEAQ. V lost 5 bases and J lost 8, with 16 bases in between. The CDR3 consists of 14 residues. CDR3 loop: CASSPTRGRHEQFF. Written as DNA, the CDR3 is TGTGCCAGCAGCCCCACCCGGGGTCGGCATGAGCAGTTCTTC.

This clonotype came up a few times. V and J are TRBV11-2 and TRBJ2-1, with 12 nucleotides matching TRBD2. Per the germline V gene, CDR1 is SGHAT and CDR2 is FQNNGV. This CDR3 is built from 18 residues. After removal of 1 base from V and 7 bases from J, the junction contained 11 bases not matched to a gene. Here the CDR3 reads CASSLALAGGHYGNEQFF. The CDR3 DNA sequence: TGTGCCAGCAGCTTAGCCCTAGCGGGGGGGCATTATGGGAATGAGCAGTTCTTC.

This clonotype occurred a few times. The chain combines TRBV7-2 with TRBJ2-7; 11 bases are a match to TRBD1. Germline lookup yields CDR1 SGHTA and CDR2 FQGNSA. The CDR3 length is 15 residues. V shed 2 bases, J shed 5 bases, and the junction held 5 bases outside the gene matches. CDR3 in amino acids: CASSLMGQGVNEQYF. The CDR3 nucleotides are TGTGCCAGCAGCTTAATGGGACAGGGGGTAAACGAGCAGTACTTC. Complete variable domain (other parts from reference TRBV7-2 and TRBJ2-7): GAGVSQSPSNKVTEKGKDVELRCDPISGHTALYWYRQSLGQGLEFLIYFQGNSAPDKSGLPSDRFSAERTGGSVSTLTIQRTQQEDSAVYLCASSLMGQGVNEQYFGPGTRLTVT.

The chain couples TRBV9 to TRBJ2-3, with D maybe TRBD2 (7 bases). Deletions cut 0 bases from V and 6 bases from J, with 20 bases between. CDR1 and CDR2 (germline): SGDLS, YYNGEE. The CDR3 runs to 17 residues. The DNA of the CDR3 is TGTGCCAGCAGCGTAGGGCGGGGGCCAATTCAGGTGGATACGCAGTATTTT. Translating it yields CASSVGRGPIQVDTQYF. Drawing the rest from reference TRBV9 and TRBJ2-3, the complete variable domain is DSGVTQTPKHLITATGQRVTLRCSPRSGDLSVYWYQQSLDQGLQFLIQYYNGEERAKGNILERFSAQQFPDLHSELNLSSLELGDSALYFCASSVGRGPIQVDTQYFGPGTRLTVL.

J is TRBJ2-5 and V is TRBV6-5; tentative D call: TRBD1 (5 bases). Germline CDR1 and CDR2: MNHEY and SVGAGI. V was trimmed by 6 bases and J by 5 bases, leaving 13 bases between them. This CDR3 is 13 amino acids long. The chain's CDR3 is CASRHPGWETQYF. DNA for the CDR3: TGTGCCAGCAGACACCCAGGGTGGGAGACCCAGTACTTC.

The rearrangement joins TRBV9 to TRBJ1-2; no firm D call. Germline-derived CDR1 and CDR2 are SGDLS and YYNGEE. The ends were cut back, 1 base at V and 7 bases at J, with 5 bases in the middle. The CDR3 has 11 residues. The CDR3: CASSVRVGYTF. For the CDR3, the DNA is TGTGCCAGCAGCGTAAGGGTTGGCTACACCTTC.

J is TRBJ2-5 and V is TRBV3-1; tentatively, D is TRBD1 (6 bases). Trimming took off 2 bases at V and 2 bases at J, with 15 bases between the two ends. Germline values: CDR1 LGHDT, CDR2 YNNKEL (reference sequence). There are 16 residues in the CDR3. The CDR3 spells CASSQYTGTSQETQYF. For the CDR3, the DNA is TGTGCCAGCAGCCAATACACTGGGACAAGTCAAGAGACCCAGTACTTC.

The chain employs TRBV4-1 and TRBJ1-4; D is unclear. This CDR3 spans 14 amino acids. V lost 4 bases and J 0 bases, leaving 6 bases between the germline ends. Germline CDR1 is MGHRA and CDR2 is YSYEKL. The CDR3 DNA follows: TGCGCCAGCAGCCGGGTGACAACTAATGAAAAACTGTTTTTT. This gives the protein CASSRVTTNEKLFF.

In its sample, this clonotype was seen once. J is TRBJ1-5 and V is TRBV20-1; D remains ambiguous. The CDR3 extends over 14 amino acids. CDR1 and CDR2 (germline): DFQATT, SNEGSKA (reference sequence). The V end was cut by 0 bases, the J end by 7 bases, with 13 bases between. In nucleotides, the CDR3 is TGCAGTGCTAGAGAAGGACGTGCTGGGCAGCCCCAGCATTTT. It encodes CSAREGRAGQPQHF.

This clonotype was found a few times. The J gene is TRBJ2-1, the V gene TRBV6-2 or TRBV6-3; TRBD1 matches at 7 bases. V shed 7 bases, J shed 4 bases, and the junction held 7 bases outside the gene matches. There are 14 residues in the CDR3. CDR1 is MNHEY, CDR2 SVGEGT, per germline. The CDR3 sequence is CASTQDRLYNEQFF. In nucleotides, the CDR3 is TGTGCCAGCACCCAGGACAGGCTTTACAATGAGCAGTTCTTC.

This sequence joins TRBV19 and TRBJ2-4; D is tentatively TRBD1 or TRBD2 (5 bases each). Deletions cut 5 bases from V and 13 bases from J, with 18 bases between. This CDR3 has 13 amino acids. Germline V CDR1 and CDR2: LNHDA, SQIVND (reference sequence). CDR3 DNA sequence: TGTGCCAGTAGTCGGGACGTATCTTCAGGGCAGTACTTC. This translates into CASSRDVSSGQYF. The full variable domain, its missing parts supplied by reference TRBV19 and TRBJ2-4, is DGGITQSPKYLFRKEGQNVTLSCEQNLNHDAMYWYRQDPGQGLRLIYYSQIVNDFQKGDIAEGYSVSREKKESFPLTVTSAQKNPTAFYLCASSRDVSSGQYFGAGTRLSVL.

The chain has TRBV15 and TRBJ1-2; D is unresolved. The germline V and J ends were trimmed by 4 bases and 7 bases, with 22 bases remaining between them. Germline CDR1 LNHNV, CDR2 YYDKDF (reference sequence). CDR3 length: 16 amino acids. CDR3 nucleotide sequence: TGTGCCACCAGCACCCAAGGGAACACCTATCATGCTGGCTACACCTTC. Protein product: CATSTQGNTYHAGYTF. The full variable domain, its missing parts supplied by reference TRBV15 and TRBJ1-2, is DAMVIQNPRYQVTQFGKPVTLSCSQTLNHNVMYWYQQKSSQAPKLLFHYYDKDFNNEADTPDNFQSRRPNTSFCFLDIRSPGLGDTAMYLCATSTQGNTYHAGYTFGSGTRLTVV.

The V gene is TRBV5-6, the J gene TRBJ2-3; D is perhaps TRBD1 or TRBD2 (6 bases each). V shed 1 base and J shed 2 bases, with 23 bases lying between them. CDR1 and CDR2 from the germline V gene are SGHDT and YYEEEE. The CDR3 extends over 19 amino acids. The CDR3 coding sequence is TGTGCCAGCAGCTTGAGGAGGGGGTCGGGCAGTTCCATCACAGATACGCAGTATTTT. Protein product: CASSLRRGSGSSITDTQYF.

This clonotype was recorded a few times. The chain carries TRBV7-8 and TRBJ2-5, with D possibly being TRBD1 or TRBD2 (5 bases each). The length of the CDR3 is 17 residues. Germline values: CDR1 SGHVS, CDR2 FQNEAQ. The V gene lost 1 base and the J gene lost 4 bases, with 19 bases spanning the gap. The CDR3 bases are TGTGCCAGCAGCTTAGTCGGGACCTCAGGCGGGTCAGAGACCCAGTACTTC. Translation: CASSLVGTSGGSETQYF.

J is TRBJ2-5 and V is TRBV20-1; a weak D match, TRBD1 (6 bases). The V gene lost 3 bases and the J gene lost 3 bases, with 14 bases spanning the gap. The CDR3 is 14 amino acids. Germline assignment: CDR1 DFQATT and CDR2 SNEGSKA (reference sequence). CDR3 loop: CSARSRGYKETQYF. Written as DNA, the CDR3 is TGCAGTGCTAGGAGTAGGGGGTACAAAGAGACCCAGTACTTC.

The chain recombines TRBV29-1 with TRBJ1-5, with D possibly TRBD1 on 6 matching bases. Germline CDR1 SQVTM, CDR2 ANQGSEA. The CDR3 extends over 12 amino acids. V lost 6 bases, J lost 6 bases, and 12 bases lay in between. CDR3 DNA sequence: TGCAGCGTGGGGGCGGGTGGTCAGCCCCAGCATTTT. It encodes CSVGAGGQPQHF.

The sample holds many counts of this clonotype. The chain joins TRBV20-1 to TRBJ2-3, with 8 bases identical to TRBD2. CDR1 and CDR2 (germline): DFQATT, SNEGSKA (reference sequence). Trimming removed 8 bases from V and 2 bases from J; junction bases left unmatched: 6. The CDR3 length is 13 residues. The CDR3: CSSQTSDTDTQYF. Here the CDR3 DNA reads TGCAGTTCCCAGACTAGCGACACAGATACGCAGTATTTT.

This clonotype has just a few counts. The chain is built from TRBV6-5 and TRBJ1-2; D perhaps matches TRBD1 (5 bases). Trimming removed 6 bases from V and 7 bases from J, with 18 bases in between. The germline gives CDR1 MNHEY, CDR2 SVGAGI. The CDR3 length is 14 residues. The CDR3 region is CASRAGRRDGGYTF. CDR3 sequence (DNA): TGTGCCAGCAGGGCGGGACGGAGGGACGGTGGCTACACCTTC.

CDR3 loop: CASRRGAGTEAFF. In DNA form, the CDR3 reads TGTGCCAGCAGGAGGGGGGCCGGCACTGAAGCTTTCTTT. J is TRBJ1-1 and V is TRBV12-3 or TRBV12-4; maybe TRBD1 (6 bases). The germline V and J ends were trimmed by 6 bases and 4 bases, with 12 bases remaining between them. The CDR3 sequence is 13 residues long.

This clonotype was picked up a small number of times. V and J are TRBV29-1 and TRBJ2-1, with D possibly matching TRBD1 (6 bases). Germline values: CDR1 SQVTM, CDR2 ANQGSEA. The ends were cut back, 7 bases at V and 4 bases at J, with 11 bases in the middle. CDR3 length: 12 residues. The CDR3 DNA sequence: TGCAGCGGGGGGACACCTTACAATGAGCAGTTCTTC. It codes for CSGGTPYNEQFF.

This clonotype was detected a few times. The chain combines TRBV3-1 with TRBJ1-1, with D perhaps matching TRBD1 (5 bases). V dropped 5 bases and J dropped 1 base, with 14 bases sitting between them. This CDR3 region has 15 residues. Germline V gene sequence: CDR1 LGHDT, CDR2 YNNKEL (reference sequence). CDR3 in DNA: TGTGCCAGCAGCTCCGGGACCTTGGGGAACACTGAAGCTTTCTTT. This encodes CASSSGTLGNTEAFF.

J is TRBJ2-5 and V is TRBV10-3; 13 bases fit TRBD2. V trimming: 5 bases; J trimming: 2 bases; junction bases outside the gene matches: 5. Germline CDR1 and CDR2: ENHRY and SYGVKD. CDR3 length: 16 amino acids. The CDR3 sequence: CAISPGLAGEQETQYF. CDR3 DNA: TGTGCCATCAGTCCCGGACTAGCGGGGGAGCAAGAGACCCAGTACTTC.